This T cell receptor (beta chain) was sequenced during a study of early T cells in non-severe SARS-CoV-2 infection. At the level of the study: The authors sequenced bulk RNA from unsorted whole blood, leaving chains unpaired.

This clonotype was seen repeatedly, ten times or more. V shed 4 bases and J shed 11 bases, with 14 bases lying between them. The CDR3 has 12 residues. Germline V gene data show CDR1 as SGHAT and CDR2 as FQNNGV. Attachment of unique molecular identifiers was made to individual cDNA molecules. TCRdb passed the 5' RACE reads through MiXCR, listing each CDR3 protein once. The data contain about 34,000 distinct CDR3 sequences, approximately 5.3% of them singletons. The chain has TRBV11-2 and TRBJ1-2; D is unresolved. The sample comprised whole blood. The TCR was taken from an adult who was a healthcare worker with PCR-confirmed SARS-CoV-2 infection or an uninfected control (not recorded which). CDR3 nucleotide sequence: TGTGCCAGCAGCTCGGAGGGCACCCTTTACACCTTC. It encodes CASSSEGTLYTF.